The 15 T cell receptor beta chains in this list originate from one sample, sequenced in a study of vaccination effects on CD4 cells after COVID-19. Assay: immunoSEQ multiplex PCR; the TCRdb copy retains only in-frame clones and omits some. The table records around 35,000 clones, about four fifths of them present only once. For these TCRs, the target antigens are not known. Having been cultured for around nine days, the cells underwent CD4+ T cell isolation. The source material was CD4+ T cells from PBMCs cultured without peptide, sampled before COVID-19 vaccination. These receptor sequences come from a human donor who received a COVID-19 vaccine.

The chain joins TRBV14 to TRBJ2-7; D not certain. Per germline, CDR1 SGHDN and CDR2 FVKESK. This CDR3 has 12 amino acids. V lost 1 base to trimming and J lost 2 bases, with 3 bases between them. The CDR3 reads CASSQGPYEQYF. CDR3 DNA sequence: TGTGCCAGCAGCCAAGGCCCCTACGAGCAGTACTTC.

This clone has a handful of counts. The chain uses TRBV25-1 and TRBJ2-1; D might be TRBD1 (5 bases). The CDR3 is 15 residues long. V shed 6 bases and J shed 7 bases, with 19 bases lying between them. Germline CDR1 is MGHDK and CDR2 is SYGVNS. CDR3 in amino acids: CASSPLGLGRNEQFF. For the CDR3, the DNA is TGTGCCAGCAGCCCCCTCGGCCTGGGGCGGAATGAGCAGTTCTTC.

The rearrangement uses TRBV2 and TRBJ2-5; 7 bases align to TRBD1. V lost 5 bases, J lost 8 bases, and 14 bases stayed unmatched. CDR1 and CDR2 from the germline V gene are SNHLY and FYNNEI. The CDR3 is made up of 15 amino acids. DNA for the CDR3: TGTGCCAGCAGTCAAGGCCGGGACAGCCTAAATACCCAGTACTTC. Its translation: CASSQGRDSLNTQYF.

This chain connects TRBV7-2 to TRBJ2-5; weak D call: TRBD2 (6 bases). The CDR3 has 15 amino acids. V shed 5 bases and J shed 4 bases, with 17 bases lying between them. CDR1 SGHTA and CDR2 FQGNSA come from the germline V gene. The CDR3 bases are TGTGCCAGCAGCCTCCAAGTGGGGAGGCGAGAGACCCAGTACTTC. Its protein product is CASSLQVGRRETQYF.

The rearrangement links TRBV7-9 to TRBJ2-1, with 8 bases lining up with TRBD2. The CDR3 consists of 17 residues. Germline loops: CDR1 SEHNR, CDR2 FQNEAQ (reference sequence). V shed 5 bases and J 0 bases; nucleotides not matched to a gene: 9. CDR3 bases: TGTGCCAGCAGCCCCCCTAGCGGGCGGAGCTCCTACAATGAGCAGTTCTTC. Protein sequence: CASSPPSGRSSYNEQFF.

The rearrangement links TRBV5-4 to TRBJ1-2, with no clear D. Germline CDR1 SGHNT, CDR2 YYREEE (reference sequence). The CDR3 has 13 amino acids. The V end lost 4 bases, the J end lost 3 bases, and 10 bases lay between the germline ends. Written as DNA, the CDR3 is TGTGCCAGCAGCCTCCGGGGTGACTATGGCTACACCTTC. Amino acids: CASSLRGDYGYTF.

This sequence joins TRBV6-5 and TRBJ1-5; D might be TRBD1 (5 bases). In germline, CDR1 is MNHEY, CDR2 SVGAGI. CDR3 length: 13 amino acids. V was clipped by 6 bases and J by 0 bases, with 6 bases between them. Written as DNA, the CDR3 is TGTGCCAGCAGGGACAATAGCAATCAGCCCCAGCATTTT. Translation: CASRDNSNQPQHF.

In this sample, this clone turned up a few times. This chain links TRBV24-1 with TRBJ2-3; D possibly corresponds to TRBD1 (6 bases). Trimming took off 4 bases at V and 3 bases at J, with 13 bases between the two ends. Looked up from germline, CDR1 is KGHDR and CDR2 is SFDVKD. This CDR3 contains 15 residues. CDR3 nucleotides: TGTGCCACCAGTGACCACAGGGAGTATACAGATACGCAGTATTTT. Translating it yields CATSDHREYTDTQYF.

This clone has just one count. The chain employs TRBV3-1 (or the pseudogene TRBV3-2) and TRBJ1-2; D not resolved. The V gene's germline CDR1 is LGHDT and CDR2 YNNKEL (reference sequence). V shed 1 base and J shed 0 bases, with 9 bases lying between them. CDR3 length: 15 amino acids. As DNA, the CDR3 is TGTGCCAGCAGCCAAGGAACGGGCTCTAACTATGGCTACACCTTC. Protein sequence: CASSQGTGSNYGYTF.

This clone is classed as medium-sized. J is TRBJ1-1 and V is TRBV4-3; 7 positions agree with TRBD1. The V gene end was trimmed by 6 bases and the J gene end by 12 bases; junction bases not matched to a gene: 16. The CDR3 has 14 amino acids. Germline V gives CDR1 LGHNA, CDR2 YSLEER. The CDR3, as DNA: TGCGCCAGCAGACAACAGGGGACCTCGTCGGGGACTTTCTTT. It encodes CASRQQGTSSGTFF.

This clone was observed a handful of times. This chain joins TRBV3-1 (or the pseudogene TRBV3-2) and TRBJ2-7; D not certain. The V end was cut by 1 base, the J end by 4 bases, with 8 bases between. In germline, CDR1 is LGHDT, CDR2 YNNKEL (reference sequence). The CDR3 runs 13 residues. The CDR3, as DNA: TGTGCCAGCAGCCAAGCTTCGGTTTACGAGCAGTACTTC. This gives the protein CASSQASVYEQYF.

This clone was seen once. The rearrangement uses TRBV5-4 and TRBJ2-1; D unresolved. Trimming removed 4 bases at V and 0 bases at J, with 17 bases between. Germline V lookup: CDR1 SGHNT, CDR2 YYREEE (reference sequence). The CDR3 runs 17 residues. This chain's CDR3 is CASSPYLGRSSYNEQFF. Here the CDR3 DNA reads TGTGCCAGCAGCCCCTATCTGGGCCGAAGCTCCTACAATGAGCAGTTCTTC.

The gene calls are TRBV28 and TRBJ1-5, with 9 nucleotides matching TRBD1. The trim removed 4 bases at V and 3 bases at J, leaving 1 base unmatched. The CDR3 extends over 14 amino acids. Germline V lookup: CDR1 MDHEN, CDR2 SYDVKM. The CDR3 loop reads CASSWTGVNQPQHF. The DNA for the CDR3 is TGTGCCAGCAGTTGGACAGGGGTCAATCAGCCCCAGCATTTT. The complete variable domain, with remaining parts taken from reference TRBV28 and TRBJ1-5, reads DVKVTQSSRYLVKRTGEKVFLECVQDMDHENMFWYRQDPGLGLRLIYFSYDVKMKEKGDIPEGYSVSREKKERFSLILESASTNQTSMYLCASSWTGVNQPQHFGDGTRLSIL.

The chain couples TRBV6-4 to TRBJ1-2; weak D call: TRBD1 (6 bases). The V and J ends lost 6 bases and 4 bases respectively, with 12 bases between them. The germline gives CDR1 MRHNA, CDR2 SNTAGT. This CDR3 comprises 13 residues. The CDR3 is CASSRGEGYGYTF. In DNA form, the CDR3 reads TGTGCCAGCAGCAGGGGTGAGGGCTATGGCTACACCTTC.

This clone was counted a few times. The chain carries TRBV6-5 and TRBJ1-1; TRBD1 matches 10 bases. V lost 10 bases to trimming and J lost 4 bases; unmatched junction nucleotides: 12. The CDR3 consists of 15 residues. Germline values: CDR1 MNHEY, CDR2 SVGAGI. The CDR3 region has the DNA TGTGCCACATTTCCTTTGTGGACAGGGGGCACTGAAGCTTTCTTT. As protein: CATFPLWTGGTEAFF.